The present T cell receptor beta chain was sequenced within a study of vaccination effects on CD4 cells after COVID-19. Whole-study results and caveats: Only 1 of 255 vaccine-induced clones from healthy vaccinees cross-reacted with common cold coronaviruses.

The V gene lost 0 bases and the J gene lost 8 bases, with 18 bases spanning the gap. Germline V gives CDR1 SGDLS, CDR2 YYNGEE. This CDR3 has 16 residues. Produced via immunoSEQ multiplex PCR; TCRdb's table is partial and in-frame only. This table has around 41,000 clones, just over 75% appearing once. Antigen-specific CD4+ T cells expanded by the ViraFEST assay with viral peptide pools were then sequenced. The culture ran for 10 days, and then CD4+ T cells were isolated. Each vaccine recipient was nucleocapsid antibody negative and had no prior SARS-CoV-2 infection. To note about this clone: The antigen remains undetermined.

Sequences were derived from CD4+ T cells from PBMCs cultured with SARS-CoV-2 spike peptides, sampled before COVID-19 vaccination. This sequence originates from a human donor who received a COVID-19 vaccine. The chain has TRBV9 and TRBJ2-1, with D tentatively TRBD1 (5 bases). This CDR3 reads CASSVEPLNLRDEQFF. As DNA, the CDR3 is TGTGCCAGCAGCGTAGAGCCCCTCAACCTCAGGGATGAGCAGTTCTTC.